This is a list of T cell receptor beta chains from one sample in a study of blood T cell repertoires in COVID-19. Data came from immunoSEQ multiplex PCR; TCRdb stores just in-frame clones and leaves some out. This table has 120,000 or so clones, around 86% appearing once. Sequencing input: peripheral blood. The source of these receptors is an elderly woman with acute or convalescent COVID-19. The CDR3 runs from the conserved cysteine through the conserved F or W. The D gene is left open where the match is weak. Only some rows state a clone size, as once, few, many or a class for expanded clones.

v_gene	j_gene	d_gene	abundance	CDR3aa	CDR3nt
TRBV6-5	TRBJ1-1	TRBD1	-	CAIQQGANTEAFF	TGTGCCATCCAACAGGGGGCGAACACTGAAGCTTTCTTT
TRBV5-1	TRBJ1-1	-	few	CASSLTTDRHENTEAFF	TGCGCCAGCAGCTTAACGACCGATCGACACGAGAACACTGAAGCTTTCTTT
TRBV9	TRBJ1-1	-	once	CASSRGAVTEAFF	TGTGCCAGCAGTCGGGGGGCGGTCACTGAAGCTTTCTTT
TRBV7-2	TRBJ1-1	-	few	CASSLQMSAEAFF	TGTGCCAGCAGCTTACAGATGAGCGCTGAAGCTTTCTTT
TRBV5-1	TRBJ2-2	-	-	CASSLDGANTGELFF	TGCGCCAGCAGCTTGGACGGGGCGAACACCGGGGAGCTGTTTTTT
TRBV6-5	TRBJ1-6	-	-	CASSQGLNSPLHF	TGTGCCAGCAGTCAGGGATTGAATTCACCCCTCCACTTT
TRBV28	TRBJ1-2	-	-	CASSPRSSYGYTF	TGTGCCAGCAGTCCCCGTTCTAGCTATGGCTACACCTTC
TRBV7-9	TRBJ2-2	-	-	CASSSKNTGELFF	TGTGCCAGCAGTTCAAAAAACACCGGGGAGCTGTTTTTT
TRBV18	TRBJ2-7	TRBD1	-	CASSRDRGSYEQYF	TGTGCCAGCTCCCGGGACAGGGGCTCCTACGAGCAGTACTTC
TRBV6-5	TRBJ1-6	-	few	CASSYQTGLSSPLHF	TGTGCCAGCAGTTACCAAACAGGGTTAAGTTCACCCCTCCACTTT
TRBV5-3	TRBJ2-2	-	-	CARSWGHLLTGELFF	TGTGCCAGAAGCTGGGGACACCTCTTAACCGGGGAGCTGTTTTTT
TRBV6-5	TRBJ2-2	TRBD2	-	CASAAPRGAIGELFF	TGTGCCAGCGCAGCCCCGCGGGGGGCGATTGGGGAGCTGTTTTTT
TRBV25-1	TRBJ1-6	-	-	CASSEFAGLGSPLHF	TGTGCCAGCAGTGAATTCGCGGGTCTGGGTTCACCCCTCCACTTT
TRBV21-1	TRBJ1-1	-	-	CASSTKYPWPVTFF	TGTGCCAGCAGCACAAAATACCCGTGGCCCGTGACTTTCTTT
TRBV15	TRBJ1-5	TRBD1	-	CATSGQDRGHNQPQHF	TGTGCCACCAGCGGTCAGGACAGGGGACACAATCAGCCCCAGCATTTT
TRBV3-1/TRBV3-2	TRBJ2-3	TRBD2	-	CASSPVGEGRTDTQYF	TGTGCCAGCAGCCCCGTCGGGGAGGGCCGCACCGATACGCAGTATTTT
TRBV7-9	TRBJ1-1	-	-	CASSPMTEAFF	TGTGCCAGCAGCCCTATGACTGAAGCTTTCTTT
TRBV29-1	TRBJ2-5	-	-	CSVETKWEIGVQKETQYF	TGCAGCGTTGAAACCAAATGGGAGATTGGGGTTCAGAAAGAGACCCAGTACTTC
TRBV5-1	TRBJ1-2	TRBD1	-	CASSTGDSQYGYTF	TGCGCCAGCAGCACTGGGGACAGCCAGTATGGCTACACCTTC
TRBV9	TRBJ2-3	TRBD1	-	CASTSGQGARTDTQYF	TGTGCCAGCACTTCGGGACAGGGCGCACGCACAGATACGCAGTATTTT
TRBV5-4	TRBJ1-1	-	-	CASSRAGIGQDTEAFF	TGTGCCAGCAGCAGAGCAGGGATTGGTCAGGACACTGAAGCTTTCTTT
TRBV5-1	TRBJ2-7	TRBD2	-	CASSFGTSPEQYF	TGCGCCAGCAGCTTCGGGACTAGTCCCGAGCAGTACTTC
TRBV5-1	TRBJ1-2	TRBD1	-	CASSPLGQGHYGYTF	TGCGCCAGCAGCCCCCTCGGACAGGGACACTATGGCTACACCTTC
TRBV4-2	TRBJ2-3	-	-	CASSQDLSGFGNPQYF	TGTGCCAGCAGCCAAGATTTATCGGGGTTTGGTAATCCGCAGTATTTT
TRBV5-1	TRBJ2-5	TRBD2	-	CASSRIAGGVQETQYF	TGCGCCAGCAGCAGAATAGCGGGGGGAGTCCAAGAGACCCAGTACTTC
TRBV4-2	TRBJ1-2	-	-	CASSQDGGGPTNGYTF	TGTGCCAGCAGCCAAGATGGAGGTGGACCGACCAACGGCTACACCTTC
TRBV19	TRBJ1-6	-	-	CASNSGPGQTYSPLHF	TGTGCCAGTAACTCGGGGCCGGGACAAACGTATTCACCCCTCCACTTT
TRBV6-6	TRBJ1-1	TRBD1	-	CASPPGDRVSEAFF	TGTGCCAGCCCCCCCGGGGACAGGGTCTCTGAAGCTTTCTTT
TRBV19	TRBJ1-6	-	-	CASSMRDPRSYNSPLHF	TGTGCCAGTAGTATGCGGGACCCACGCTCCTATAATTCACCCCTCCACTTT
TRBV19	TRBJ1-5	TRBD1	-	CASRTGWGSQPQHF	TGTGCCAGTCGGACAGGATGGGGCAGTCAGCCCCAGCATTTT
TRBV21-1	TRBJ2-2	-	-	CASSRQGGTGELFF	TGTGCCAGCAGTCGACAGGGTGGCACCGGGGAGCTGTTTTTT
TRBV19	TRBJ1-5	-	once	CASSMTAVDSNQPQHF	TGTGCCAGTAGTATGACAGCCGTCGATAGCAATCAGCCCCAGCATTTT
TRBV14	TRBJ1-1	-	-	CASSQSGREAFF	TGTGCCAGCAGCCAGTCAGGGCGTGAAGCTTTCTTT
TRBV10-3	TRBJ2-3	-	once	CASKEGGVRTDTQYF	TGTGCCTCCAAGGAAGGGGGGGTCCGCACAGATACGCAGTATTTT
TRBV6-5	TRBJ2-3	TRBD2	-	CASRGTSEDTQYF	TGTGCCAGCAGAGGGACTAGCGAAGATACGCAGTATTTT
TRBV14	TRBJ1-2	TRBD1	-	CASSLAGTGNYGYTF	TGTGCCAGCAGCCTGGCCGGGACAGGGAACTATGGCTACACCTTC
TRBV10-3	TRBJ1-1	TRBD1	-	CAISRGQGAPLEAFF	TGTGCCATCAGCCGGGGACAGGGGGCCCCTCTTGAAGCTTTCTTT
TRBV7-2	TRBJ1-1	-	-	CASSEDRNTEAFF	TGTGCCAGCAGTGAAGACAGGAACACTGAAGCTTTCTTT
TRBV19	TRBJ1-2	-	once	CASSPTGSSGYTF	TGTGCCAGTAGTCCTACAGGGAGTAGTGGCTACACCTTC
TRBV27	TRBJ1-1	-	-	CASSYRGRTEAFF	TGTGCCAGCAGTTACCGGGGAAGGACTGAAGCTTTCTTT
TRBV5-5	TRBJ2-1	TRBD2	few	CASSSLTGTSGGYNEQFF	TGTGCCAGCAGTTCTTTAACGGGGACTAGCGGGGGGTACAATGAGCAGTTCTTC
TRBV7-3	TRBJ1-2	TRBD1	-	CASSGTGNYGYTF	TGTGCCAGCAGCGGGACAGGCAACTATGGCTACACCTTC
TRBV28	TRBJ2-5	-	-	CASTPAVGKIETQYF	TGTGCCAGCACACCTGCAGTTGGCAAAATAGAGACCCAGTACTTC
TRBV6-1	TRBJ1-5	-	-	CASSEPGRVGQPQHF	TGTGCCAGCAGTGAACCGGGCAGGGTCGGTCAGCCCCAGCATTTT
TRBV5-4	TRBJ2-5	TRBD2	-	CASSFGGALAQETQYF	TGTGCCAGCAGCTTCGGGGGGGCCCTGGCCCAAGAGACCCAGTACTTC
TRBV19	TRBJ2-6	TRBD1	-	CASSAGQGQSGANVLTF	TGTGCCAGTAGTGCGGGACAGGGACAGTCCGGGGCCAACGTCCTGACTTTC
TRBV2	TRBJ1-3	-	-	CASSEFGNTIYF	TGTGCCAGCAGTGAATTCGGGAACACCATATATTTT
TRBV18	TRBJ1-5	TRBD1	-	CASSSTGGRNQPQHF	TGTGCCAGCTCATCGACAGGGGGCAGGAATCAGCCCCAGCATTTT
TRBV12-5	TRBJ1-3	-	-	CASGLYRGDGSGNTIYF	TGTGCTAGTGGTTTGTACCGGGGGGACGGCTCTGGAAACACCATATATTTT
TRBV7-9	TRBJ1-1	-	-	CASSLGWGGTEAFF	TGTGCCAGCAGCTTAGGGTGGGGGGGAACTGAAGCTTTCTTT
TRBV28	TRBJ1-1	-	-	CASSSKGQNTEAFF	TGTGCCAGCAGTTCTAAGGGGCAGAACACTGAAGCTTTCTTT